These 29 T cell receptor beta chains were sequenced from one sample in a study of shared clonotypes between healthy human individuals. Libraries were prepared by immunoSEQ multiplex PCR; TCRdb keeps only in-frame clonotypes and omits some of them. Among approximately 720,000 clones listed, 92% were seen once. Only CD45RO-negative cells positively selected for CCR7 counted as naive CD8 cells, so terminally differentiated effector memory CD45RA+ cells were excluded. The sample consisted of naive CD8+ T cells sorted from blood. These receptors were collected from a man aged 25 to 40 in good health.

This chain connects TRBV5-1 to TRBJ2-2; possibly TRBD1 for D (5 bases). The V gene's germline CDR1 is SGHRS and CDR2 YFSETQ. V gave up 0 bases and J gave up 5 bases, with 8 bases separating them. The CDR3 length is 14 residues. This CDR3 is CASSLDSGTGELFF. For the CDR3, the DNA is TGCGCCAGCAGCTTGGACTCAGGGACCGGGGAGCTGTTTTTT.

The chain has TRBV7-8 and TRBJ1-1; D unresolved. V lost 5 bases and J lost 6, with 13 bases in between. Germline V gene sequence: CDR1 SGHVS, CDR2 FQNEAQ. The CDR3 has 13 residues. The CDR3 region has the DNA TGTGCCAGCAGCGAAGGACCGTTATCTGAAGCTTTCTTT. Translating it yields CASSEGPLSEAFF.

The chain couples TRBV29-1 to TRBJ2-3, with no clear D. This CDR3 is built from 11 residues. Germline loops: CDR1 SQVTM, CDR2 ANQGSEA. V was trimmed by 4 bases and J by 4 bases, leaving 6 bases between them. The CDR3 coding sequence is TGCAGCGTTGTCCCCGCAGATACGCAGTATTTT. Its translation is CSVVPADTQYF.

On this clone itself: The sample has other DNA sequences that encode this CDR3 too. The rearrangement links TRBV5-5 to TRBJ2-7; weak D call: TRBD2 (5 bases). Germline V gene data show CDR1 as SGHKS and CDR2 as YYEKEE (reference sequence). V was pared by 3 bases and J by 2 bases, with 12 bases between. This CDR3 comprises 14 residues. The CDR3 is CASSWGSGAYEQYF. CDR3 DNA sequence: TGTGCCAGCAGCTGGGGATCCGGGGCCTACGAGCAGTACTTC. The full variable domain, in which reference TRBV5-5 and TRBJ2-7 provide the parts outside the CDR3, is DAGVTQSPTHLIKTRGQQVTLRCSPISGHKSVSWYQQVLGQGPQFIFQYYEKEERGRGNFPDRFSARQFPNYSSELNVNALLLGDSALYLCASSWGSGAYEQYFGPGTRLTVT.

The chain carries TRBV6-1 and TRBJ1-2; 12 bases agree with TRBD1. The V and J ends lost 4 bases and 5 bases, in that order; junction bases with no gene match: 8. Per the germline V gene, CDR1 is MNHNS and CDR2 is SASEGT. The CDR3 is 16 residues long. CDR3 loop: CASSAGTGGEPYGYTF. CDR3 coding DNA: TGTGCCAGCAGTGCCGGGACAGGGGGCGAGCCGTATGGCTACACCTTC.

J is TRBJ2-2 and V is TRBV28; 11 bases line up with TRBD2. Trimming took 2 bases from V and 5 from J; bases not matched to a gene: 10. Germline assignment: CDR1 MDHEN and CDR2 SYDVKM. This CDR3 is built from 18 residues. CDR3 in DNA: TGTGCCAGCAGTTTACGGCTAGCGGGAGGCGGGGATACCGGGGAGCTGTTTTTT. This codes for CASSLRLAGGGDTGELFF.

This clone was recorded only once. The sample holds other DNA sequences that translate to the same CDR3. The chain uses TRBV27 and TRBJ2-7; 12 nucleotides agree with TRBD2. CDR3 length equals 13 residues. Germline CDR1 reads MNHEY; CDR2 reads SMNVEV (reference sequence). With 5 bases clipped from V and 4 bases from J, the junction kept 0 bases outside the gene matches. DNA of the CDR3: TGTGCCAGCAGTGGGACTAGCGGGTACGAGCAGTACTTC. The encoded protein is CASSGTSGYEQYF.

The CDR3 DNA sequence: TGCGCCAGCAGCCAAGTAGGGGGGGGTGGAAACACCATATATTTT. Translated: CASSQVGGGGNTIYF. The chain employs TRBV4-1 and TRBJ1-3; possibly TRBD1 for D (6 bases). The CDR3 loop spans 15 amino acids. V was cut by 1 base and J by 3 bases, with 10 bases left in between. Germline V lookup: CDR1 MGHRA, CDR2 YSYEKL.

V usage is TRBV27 and J usage is TRBJ2-7; the D gene is possibly TRBD2 (6 bases). CDR3 length: 15 amino acids. Trimming cost V 1 base and J 6 bases, with 16 bases left between them. Germline CDR1 reads MNHEY; CDR2 reads SMNVEV (reference sequence). This CDR3 is CASSLLGGTRREQYF. CDR3 nucleotide sequence: TGTGCCAGCAGTTTATTGGGCGGGACCCGGCGCGAGCAGTACTTC.

Notes on this clone: With a much larger clone just one base away, this may be a read error. The rearrangement links TRBV27 to TRBJ2-3, with D unresolved. The length of the CDR3 is 11 residues. Germline V gene sequence: CDR1 MNHEY, CDR2 SMNVEV (reference sequence). V was trimmed by 5 bases and J by 6 bases, leaving 6 bases between them. The CDR3 DNA sequence: TGTGCCAGCAGTCCTGGGGATACGCAGTATTTT. Protein sequence: CASSPGDTQYF.

V gene TRBV7-2 combines with J gene TRBJ2-5; 10 nucleotides align to TRBD2. CDR1 is SGHTA and CDR2 is FQGNSA in the germline V gene. Unmatched junction bases numbered 14, after V lost 5 bases and J lost 5 bases. The CDR3 is made up of 17 amino acids. The CDR3 loop is CASSPARASGRTETQYF. CDR3 sequence (DNA): TGTGCCAGCAGCCCAGCTAGGGCTAGCGGGAGAACGGAGACCCAGTACTTC.

V is TRBV27 and J is TRBJ1-5, with TRBD1 as a possible D gene (5 bases). V lost 4 bases and J lost 7, with 11 bases in between. The CDR3 contains 13 residues. Germline loops: CDR1 MNHEY, CDR2 SMNVEV (reference sequence). CDR3 sequence reads: CASSSQGTQPQHF. CDR3 in DNA: TGTGCCAGCAGTTCGCAGGGAACCCAGCCCCAGCATTTT.

The chain recombines TRBV5-5 with TRBJ2-7; TRBD1 matches 7 bases. CDR1 is SGHKS and CDR2 is YYEKEE in the germline V gene (reference sequence). This CDR3 spans 15 amino acids. The trim removed 4 bases at V and 2 bases at J, leaving 9 bases unmatched. CDR3 nucleotides: TGTGCCAGCAGCCTAACCACCGGGACAGCCTACGAGCAGTACTTC. The encoded protein is CASSLTTGTAYEQYF.

The chain joins TRBV28 to TRBJ2-2; D gene ambiguous. Germline assignment: CDR1 MDHEN and CDR2 SYDVKM. Trimming took 3 bases from V and 0 from J, leaving 8 bases between them. The CDR3 is 15 residues long. The CDR3 spells CASSFAETNTGELFF. The CDR3 nucleotides are TGTGCCAGCAGTTTTGCGGAAACGAACACCGGGGAGCTGTTTTTT.

The chain joins TRBV25-1 to TRBJ1-4; D uncertain. Germline-derived CDR1 and CDR2 are MGHDK and SYGVNS. This CDR3 is built from 15 residues. The ends were cut back, 3 bases at V and 3 bases at J, with 11 bases in the middle. CDR3 sequence: CASSDLRLPNEKLFF. The CDR3, as DNA: TGTGCCAGCAGTGACCTCAGGCTACCTAATGAAAAACTGTTTTTT.

The chain employs TRBV7-9 and TRBJ1-5; D ambiguous. V was clipped by 6 bases and J by 5 bases, with 14 bases between them. The CDR3 consists of 14 residues. Germline-derived CDR1 and CDR2 are SEHNR and FQNEAQ (reference sequence). CDR3 nucleotides: TGTGCCAGCAGACTCGACGGATCTGATCAGCCCCAGCATTTT. Translated: CASRLDGSDQPQHF.

This clone was picked up one time. The J gene is TRBJ2-6, the V gene TRBV6-1, with D unresolved. The CDR3 sequence is 14 residues long. The germline gives CDR1 MNHNS, CDR2 SASEGT. V shed 4 bases and J shed 0 bases, with 4 bases lying between them. CDR3 coding DNA: TGTGCCAGCAGTGGCGCCTCTGGGGCCAACGTCCTGACTTTC. The encoded protein is CASSGASGANVLTF.

V is TRBV7-9 and J is TRBJ1-1; D unresolved. Germline CDR1 SEHNR, CDR2 FQNEAQ (reference sequence). The CDR3 runs 12 residues. The V and J ends lost 5 bases and 4 bases respectively, with 8 bases between them. CDR3 amino acids: CASSGGGTEAFF. The DNA of the CDR3 is TGTGCCAGCAGCGGAGGAGGCACTGAAGCTTTCTTT.

This clone was found a few times. At one end, the junction sequence differs from germline, possibly due to a read error. J is TRBJ1-2 and V is TRBV10-1; D is unclear. Per germline, CDR1 WNHNN and CDR2 SYGVQD (reference sequence). The length of the CDR3 is 16 residues. CDR3 coding DNA: TGCGCCAGCAGTCAGTCAGGAAGACGAAAGACCTATGGCTACACCTTC. Protein: CASSQSGRRKTYGYTF.

The V gene is TRBV28, the J gene TRBJ2-3, with D hard to call. The CDR3 spans 16 residues. Germline V gene lookup returns CDR1 MDHEN and CDR2 SYDVKM. V gave up 5 bases and J gave up 0 bases, with 15 bases separating them. For the CDR3, the DNA is TGTGCCAGCAGTCCTCCCGGTCGGGCTAGCACAGATACGCAGTATTTT. Its translation is CASSPPGRASTDTQYF.

This clone appeared once. The gene calls are TRBV7-8 and TRBJ2-7, with 7 nucleotides matching TRBD2. The CDR3 is 15 amino acids. CDR1 and CDR2 (germline): SGHVS, FQNEAQ. Unmatched junction bases numbered 8, after V lost 3 bases and J lost 3 bases. Here the CDR3 DNA reads TGTGCCAGCAGCTTTCCCCGGGACTACGTCTACGAGCAGTACTTC. This encodes CASSFPRDYVYEQYF.

The rearrangement uses TRBV19 and TRBJ1-5, with 7 bases aligning to TRBD1. The CDR3 is 16 residues long. V dropped 6 bases and J dropped 0; count of bases not matched to a gene: 8. The germline CDR1 and CDR2 sequences are LNHDA and SQIVND (reference sequence). For the CDR3, the DNA is TGTGCCAGTAGGGACAGGACTCCGCATAGCAATCAGCCCCAGCATTTT. Its protein product is CASRDRTPHSNQPQHF.

CDR3 nucleotides: TGTGCCATCAGGCAAGGGGACTTCAACACAGATACGCAGTATTTT. Translating gives CAIRQGDFNTDTQYF. V is TRBV10-3 and J is TRBJ2-3; D might be TRBD2 (6 bases). This CDR3 has 15 amino acids. CDR1 is ENHRY, CDR2 SYGVKD, per germline. V was cut by 6 bases and J by 2 bases, with 15 bases left in between.

The CDR3 here is CASSSQGASNGYTF. CDR3 coding DNA: TGTGCCAGCAGTTCACAGGGGGCTTCAAATGGCTACACCTTC. The V and J genes are TRBV7-9 and TRBJ1-2; 9 positions match TRBD1. CDR1 and CDR2 (germline): SEHNR, FQNEAQ (reference sequence). J gave up 6 bases and V 6 bases, and 8 bases lay outside the gene matches. The CDR3 runs 14 residues.

The chain joins TRBV4-1 to TRBJ2-7; D not resolved. The CDR3 contains 15 residues. Germline CDR1 is MGHRA and CDR2 is YSYEKL. Trimming pared 2 bases from V and 1 base from J, leaving 12 bases between. DNA for the CDR3: TGCGCCAGCAGCCAAAGATTCGACGCATCCTACGAGCAGTACTTC. Translating gives CASSQRFDASYEQYF.

In the case of this clone: The identical CDR3 is also encoded by other nucleotide sequences in the sample. The chain joins TRBV27 to TRBJ2-2; D remains unclear. The CDR3 loop spans 11 amino acids. In germline, CDR1 is MNHEY, CDR2 SMNVEV (reference sequence). The V gene lost 6 bases and the J gene lost 5 bases, with 4 bases spanning the gap. For the CDR3, the DNA is TGTGCCAGCAGCAGAACCGGGGAGCTGTTTTTT. As protein: CASSRTGELFF.

This chain connects TRBV27 to TRBJ1-1; 8 bases line up with TRBD1. The germline V gene has CDR1 MNHEY and CDR2 SMNVEV (reference sequence). Losses at the gene ends were 3 bases for V and 7 bases for J; bases not matched to a gene: 10. This CDR3 comprises 15 residues. The CDR3: CASSFSRGPGGEAFF. The CDR3, as DNA: TGTGCCAGCAGTTTTAGCAGGGGGCCAGGTGGTGAAGCTTTCTTT.

J is TRBJ1-5 and V is TRBV19; D is uncertain. The V gene's germline CDR1 is LNHDA and CDR2 SQIVND (reference sequence). The CDR3 covers 14 residues. Trimming shortened V by 10 bases and J by 1 base, and 14 bases separated the two germline ends. This CDR3 is CATTLFSSNQPQHF. The CDR3 DNA sequence: TGTGCCACCACCCTCTTTAGCAGCAATCAGCCCCAGCATTTT.

The J gene is TRBJ1-2, the V gene TRBV28; tentatively, D is TRBD1 (5 bases). Germline CDR1 is MDHEN and CDR2 is SYDVKM. The CDR3 sequence is 13 residues long. V was shortened by 4 bases and J by 4 bases, with 10 bases between the two germline ends. The CDR3 sequence: CASSYRNFYGYTF. For the CDR3, the DNA is TGTGCCAGCAGTTACAGGAATTTCTATGGCTACACCTTC.